The 20 T cell receptor beta chains below come from one sample, sequenced in a study of T cell responses to AZD1222 COVID-19 vaccine. Some clones are missing from TCRdb's copy, which holds only in-frame ones; the method was immunoSEQ multiplex PCR. This repertoire shows around 150,000 clones, about 90% found once; its top ten account for about 5%. This sample comprised peripheral blood, obtained on day 0 of AZD1222 vaccination. These TCRs come from an adult in good health.

The rearrangement links TRBV5-4 to TRBJ2-7, with D possibly matching TRBD1 (6 bases). Per germline, CDR1 SGHNT and CDR2 YYREEE (reference sequence). Trimming stripped 1 base from V and 6 bases from J, with 14 bases between. The CDR3 has 14 amino acids. Written as DNA, the CDR3 is TGTGCCAGCAGCTTGTACAGGGAAACTGCCGAGCAGTACTTC. Its protein is CASSLYRETAEQYF.

This chain connects TRBV19 to TRBJ1-1; 10 bases are a match to TRBD1. V shed 9 bases, J shed 4 bases, and the junction held 11 bases outside the gene matches. Germline loops: CDR1 LNHDA, CDR2 SQIVND (reference sequence). This CDR3 is 15 amino acids long. CDR3 nucleotide sequence: TGTGCCAGCTCTCCCGGGACAGGGGTATTCACTGAAGCTTTCTTT. Protein sequence: CASSPGTGVFTEAFF.

The V and J genes are TRBV10-1 and TRBJ2-3; D not certain. V lost 10 bases and J lost 0, with 14 bases in between. The CDR3 is made up of 14 amino acids. CDR1 and CDR2 (germline): WNHNN, SYGVQD (reference sequence). CDR3 DNA sequence: TGCGCCACACAGCCGGGCCATAGCACAGATACGCAGTATTTT. Its translation: CATQPGHSTDTQYF.

The chain is built from TRBV6-5 and TRBJ2-6; D gene ambiguous. The CDR3 length is 15 residues. From germline, CDR1 is MNHEY and CDR2 SVGAGI. The V gene lost 2 bases and the J gene lost 0 bases, with 5 bases spanning the gap. In DNA form, the CDR3 reads TGTGCCAGCAGTTACCGAAGCTCTGGGGCCAACGTCCTGACTTTC. Translating gives CASSYRSSGANVLTF.

The V and J genes are TRBV11-2 and TRBJ2-1; TRBD1 or TRBD2 may be the D gene (5 bases each). The CDR3 has 15 residues. CDR1 is SGHAT, CDR2 FQNNGV, per germline. V lost 5 bases, J lost 6 bases, and 17 bases lay in between. For the CDR3, the DNA is TGTGCCAGCAGCCGCGAGAGGCAGGGACGCAATGAGCAGTTCTTC. It codes for CASSRERQGRNEQFF.

This rearrangement joins TRBV28 to TRBJ1-1, with unresolved D. The germline V gene encodes CDR1 MDHEN and CDR2 SYDVKM. The CDR3 is made up of 16 amino acids. The V and J ends lost 2 bases and 0 bases respectively, with 13 bases between them. This chain's CDR3 is CASSLEGPGMNTEAFF. As DNA, the CDR3 is TGTGCCAGCAGTTTAGAAGGTCCGGGCATGAACACTGAAGCTTTCTTT.

This clone was observed a few times. The V call is TRBV28, the J call TRBJ1-5; 8 positions match TRBD1. Germline CDR1 reads MDHEN; CDR2 reads SYDVKM. V lost 4 bases and J lost 7; bases outside the gene matches: 9. The CDR3 is made up of 15 amino acids. This CDR3 reads CASSSPGGGIQPQHF. The CDR3 DNA follows: TGTGCCAGCAGTTCCCCAGGGGGCGGGATCCAGCCCCAGCATTTT.

The chain joins TRBV6-1 to TRBJ2-3; 10 bases are shared with TRBD2. The V gene end was trimmed by 4 bases and the J gene end by 0 bases; junction bases not matched to a gene: 7. This CDR3 is 17 amino acids long. Germline values: CDR1 MNHNS, CDR2 SASEGT. DNA of the CDR3: TGTGCCAGCAGTGCCCGACTAGCGGGTTTTAGCACAGATACGCAGTATTTT. This codes for CASSARLAGFSTDTQYF.

The chain uses TRBV2 and TRBJ1-2, with D possibly matching TRBD1 (5 bases). The germline V and J ends were trimmed by 5 bases and 5 bases, with 21 bases remaining between them. Germline V gene data show CDR1 as SNHLY and CDR2 as FYNNEI. The CDR3 is made up of 16 amino acids. The CDR3 DNA sequence: TGTGCCAGCAGTCCGCCGGGGGGAGGTCCTGGGTATGGCTACACCTTC. Its protein product is CASSPPGGGPGYGYTF.

The rearrangement links TRBV19 to TRBJ2-6; D remains ambiguous. The germline V gene encodes CDR1 LNHDA and CDR2 SQIVND (reference sequence). CDR3 length: 15 residues. The V end lost 6 bases, the J end lost 1 base, and 10 bases lay between the germline ends. In DNA, the CDR3 is TGTGCCAGTAGCCAAGAGGATTCTGGGGCCAACGTCCTGACTTTC. Translated, it gives CASSQEDSGANVLTF. Variable domain in full (rest from reference TRBV19 and TRBJ2-6): DGGITQSPKYLFRKEGQNVTLSCEQNLNHDAMYWYRQDPGQGLRLIYYSQIVNDFQKGDIAEGYSVSREKKESFPLTVTSAQKNPTAFYLCASSQEDSGANVLTFGAGSRLTVL.

This clone was counted between two and nine times. This chain joins TRBV5-1 and TRBJ2-3; 8 bases align to TRBD2. This CDR3 spans 16 amino acids. Germline CDR1 and CDR2: SGHRS and YFSETQ. V lost 4 bases to trimming and J lost 6 bases; unmatched junction nucleotides: 13. Here the CDR3 reads CASSTGFSGVTDTQYF. DNA of the CDR3: TGCGCCAGCAGCACGGGGTTTAGCGGGGTCACGGATACGCAGTATTTT.

The chain combines TRBV10-2 with TRBJ2-3; 11 bases align to TRBD2. Per the germline V gene, CDR1 is WSHSY and CDR2 is SAAADI. V lost 5 bases, J lost 5 bases, and 6 bases stayed unmatched. CDR3 size: 15 residues. In nucleotides, the CDR3 is TGCGCCAGCAGTATGTTAGCGGGAGGGAGAGATACGCAGTATTTT. This sequence encodes CASSMLAGGRDTQYF.

The chain combines TRBV7-9 with TRBJ1-1; no clear D. The CDR3 runs to 12 residues. Trimming left V 5 bases short and J 0 bases short, with 4 bases between. Germline V gene data show CDR1 as SEHNR and CDR2 as FQNEAQ (reference sequence). The CDR3 is CASSRLNTEAFF. The CDR3, as DNA: TGTGCCAGCAGCCGACTGAACACTGAAGCTTTCTTT. Full variable domain (missing parts from reference TRBV7-9 and TRBJ1-1): DTGVSQNPRHKITKRGQNVTFRCDPISEHNRLYWYRQTLGQGPEFLTYFQNEAQLEKSRLLSDRFSAERPKGSFSTLEIQRTEQGDSAMYLCASSRLNTEAFFGQGTRLTVV.

The rearrangement joins TRBV10-3 to TRBJ2-7, with D unresolved. V dropped 6 bases and J dropped 2 bases, with 14 bases sitting between them. The CDR3 consists of 14 residues. Germline values: CDR1 ENHRY, CDR2 SYGVKD. CDR3 region: CAIRDVNGPYEQYF. As DNA, the CDR3 is TGTGCCATCAGAGACGTCAACGGGCCCTACGAGCAGTACTTC.

This clone was recorded only once. J is TRBJ1-3 and V is TRBV18, with no clear D. The CDR3 covers 14 residues. Per the germline V gene, CDR1 is KGHSH and CDR2 is LQKENI. With 3 bases removed from V and 0 bases from J, the gap between germline ends came to 6 bases. This CDR3 reads CASSPSFSGNTIYF. The CDR3 nucleotides are TGTGCCAGCTCACCCAGCTTCTCTGGAAACACCATATATTTT.

The chain joins TRBV3-1 (or the pseudogene TRBV3-2) to TRBJ2-2, with TRBD2 matching 12 bases. Germline loops: CDR1 LGHDT, CDR2 YNNKEL (reference sequence). The CDR3 covers 16 residues. J was trimmed by 6 bases and V by 3 bases; bases with no gene match: 5. The CDR3 coding sequence is TGTGCCAGCAGCCAGACTAGCGGGAGTAACCCCGGGGAGCTGTTTTTT. Residues: CASSQTSGSNPGELFF.

CDR3 bases: TGTGCCAGTAGTAGGGGGGATCGCAGCACAGATACGCAGTATTTT. Protein: CASSRGDRSTDTQYF. This chain connects TRBV19 to TRBJ2-3, with D maybe TRBD2 (6 bases). Germline CDR1 is LNHDA and CDR2 is SQIVND (reference sequence). The V gene lost 4 bases and the J gene lost 0 bases, with 11 bases spanning the gap. The CDR3 has 15 residues.

The rearrangement uses TRBV7-9 and TRBJ2-7; D remains ambiguous. CDR1 is SEHNR, CDR2 FQNEAQ, per germline (reference sequence). Trimming took off 5 bases at V and 3 bases at J, with 14 bases between the two ends. This CDR3 spans 14 amino acids. For the CDR3, the DNA is TGTGCCAGCAGCCAGGTATCTCGAAACTACGAGCAGTACTTC. It codes for CASSQVSRNYEQYF. Variable domain in full (rest from reference TRBV7-9 and TRBJ2-7): DTGVSQNPRHKITKRGQNVTFRCDPISEHNRLYWYRQTLGQGPEFLTYFQNEAQLEKSRLLSDRFSAERPKGSFSTLEIQRTEQGDSAMYLCASSQVSRNYEQYFGPGTRLTVT.

This rearrangement joins TRBV14 to TRBJ2-5; D is perhaps TRBD2 (6 bases). The germline CDR1 and CDR2 sequences are SGHDN and FVKESK. Deletions cut 8 bases from V and 2 bases from J, with 15 bases between. CDR3 length: 14 amino acids. CDR3 loop: CASSPGDYQETQYF. As DNA, the CDR3 is TGTGCCAGCTCTCCGGGAGACTATCAAGAGACCCAGTACTTC. The full variable domain, with the rest looked up from reference TRBV14 and TRBJ2-5, is EAGVTQFPSHSVIEKGQTVTLRCDPISGHDNLYWYRRVMGKEIKFLLHFVKESKQDESGMPNNRFLAERTGGTYSTLKVQPAELEDSGVYFCASSPGDYQETQYFGPGTRLLVL.

The V and J genes are TRBV5-7 and TRBJ2-3, with D unresolved. TRBV5-7 is noted as an ORF with a role that remains uncertain. The V gene lost 3 bases and the J gene lost 2 bases, with 16 bases spanning the gap. This CDR3 has 16 amino acids. The CDR3 DNA reads as TGTGCCAGCAGCTCGCGTCCGGCTCCGTCCACAGATACGCAGTATTTT. Encoded protein: CASSSRPAPSTDTQYF.